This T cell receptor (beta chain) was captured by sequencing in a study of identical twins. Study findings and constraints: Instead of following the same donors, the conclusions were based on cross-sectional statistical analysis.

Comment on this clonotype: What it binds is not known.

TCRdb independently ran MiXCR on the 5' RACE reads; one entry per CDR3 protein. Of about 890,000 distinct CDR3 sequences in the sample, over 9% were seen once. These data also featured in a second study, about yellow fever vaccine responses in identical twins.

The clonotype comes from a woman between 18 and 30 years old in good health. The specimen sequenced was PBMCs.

The CDR3 here is CASSERVYTRDTQYF. Here the CDR3 DNA reads TGTGCCAGCAGTGAAAGGGTCTACACACGAGATACGCAGTATTTT. The rearrangement uses TRBV6-1 and TRBJ2-3; no clear D. Germline lookup yields CDR1 MNHNS and CDR2 SASEGT. V lost 2 bases and J lost 5, with 14 bases in between. The CDR3 runs 15 residues.